The 6 T cell receptor beta chains below were found in one sample sequenced in a study of response to subunit inactivated influenza vaccine. In TCRdb, the RT-PCR reads were re-called with MiXCR into one record per CDR3 protein. There are 500,000 to 700,000 distinct CDR3 sequences in the sample; around a quarter occur only once, and around 2.8% lies in the top ten. These data are also associated with another study on T cells expressing NK-cell markers. This second study notes: It was by 5'RACE template switching with UMIs that TCR beta cDNA was made.

The sequences come from CD4+ T cells sorted from PBMCs, collected roughly 13 days after vaccination. The receptor set was obtained from a man aged 50-59 years who received an inactivated influenza vaccine.

The rearrangement links TRBV19 to TRBJ1-5; 11 bases align to TRBD1. Germline-derived CDR1 and CDR2 are LNHDA and SQIVND (reference sequence). J was trimmed by 7 bases and V by 5 bases; bases with no gene match: 7. The CDR3 spans 15 residues. The CDR3: CASSPGTGGQQPQHF. The CDR3 DNA sequence: TGTGCCAGTAGTCCAGGGACAGGGGGTCAACAGCCCCAGCATTTT.

The J gene is TRBJ2-2, the V gene TRBV12-3 or TRBV12-4; 9 bases are shared with TRBD2. J was trimmed by 5 bases and V by 10 bases; bases with no gene match: 11. This CDR3 region has 15 residues. CDR3 coding DNA: TGTGCCACTAGGGGTAGCGGGGGCCTAACCGGGGAGCTGTTTTTT. Amino acid sequence: CATRGSGGLTGELFF.

The chain couples TRBV9 to TRBJ2-3; D unclear. V shed 0 bases and J shed 0 bases, with 5 bases lying between them. Germline lookup yields CDR1 SGDLS and CDR2 YYNGEE. There are 14 residues in the CDR3. The CDR3 loop reads CASSVDVSTDTQYF. As DNA, the CDR3 is TGTGCCAGCAGCGTAGATGTGAGCACAGATACGCAGTATTTT.

This clonotype showed up many times. The rearrangement joins TRBV12-3 or TRBV12-4 to TRBJ2-2; D ambiguous. Trimming left V 6 bases short and J 2 bases short, with 7 bases between. The CDR3 has 13 amino acids. This CDR3 is CASSLINTGELFF. The DNA for the CDR3 is TGTGCCAGCAGCCTTATAAACACCGGGGAGCTGTTTTTT.

The rearrangement uses TRBV3-1 and TRBJ2-7; D is perhaps TRBD1 (7 bases). Trimming pared 4 bases from V and 6 bases from J, leaving 19 bases between. The CDR3 length is 15 residues. Looked up from germline, CDR1 is LGHDT and CDR2 is YNNKEL (reference sequence). DNA for the CDR3: TGTGCCAGCAGCCCTGGAGGGCAGGGGGTAGGCGAGCAGTACTTC. It translates to CASSPGGQGVGEQYF.

This chain joins TRBV21-1 and TRBJ2-7; the table's D gene call, TRBD2, was not cross checked with the DNA. TRBV21-1 is a pseudogene. This CDR3 region has 16 residues. This chain's CDR3 is CASSKVGLAVSYEQYF. In DNA, the CDR3 is TGTGCCAGCAGCAAAGTGGGGCTAGCGGTCTCCTACGAGCAGTACTTC.